This T cell receptor (beta chain) was recovered during a study of cytomegalovirus exposure and HLA in healthy donors. Study-wide background: Unique TCRs from HLA-typed donors, 70 million to 100 million of them, were held in an early data release.

The V gene's germline CDR1 is LNHDA and CDR2 SQIVND (reference sequence). This CDR3 contains 14 residues. Between the trimmed V and J ends, which lost 2 bases and 5 bases, there was a span of 12 bases. This clone has a handful of counts. The primer mix had 60 Vbeta and 13 Jbeta primers. The assay was immunoSEQ multiplex PCR, and TCRdb's table has in-frame clones only and misses some. The sample includes around 63,000 clones, over 70% of them seen just once. The specimen sequenced was PBMCs. This clonotype was sampled from a man aged 60 to 69 in good health and CMV-seropositive. The gene calls are TRBV19 and TRBJ2-5; D might be TRBD1 (5 bases). Written as DNA, the CDR3 is TGTGCCAGTAGTATAAGGGGTAGCAGCGAGACCCAGTACTTC. Translating it yields CASSIRGSSETQYF.